The sequence of this T cell receptor (beta chain) was determined in a study of cytomegalovirus exposure and HLA in healthy donors. The table came from immunoSEQ multiplex PCR; TCRdb's copy has only in-frame clones and leaves some out. Found here are about 220,000 clones, 80% to 95% of them singletons; the top ten hold 0.8% to 1.2%. A remark on this clone: Its cognate antigen is unknown.

The study, taken as a whole, reports: Altogether, 150 or so TCR beta chains were recorded as cytomegalovirus-associated. Most TCR sequences were uncommon, yet certain public TCRs appeared in many donors. In the 130 or so validation repertoires, around 95% of cluster scores exceeded 0, per a later analysis. As confirmed in vitro, a few CMV-associated chains were specific for CMV antigens.

The TCR comes from a woman in her late teens or twenties in good health and CMV-seronegative. Sequenced input: PBMCs.

The CDR3 nucleotides are TGTGCCAGCAGCTCTAGGGACAGGGGATTGGGCTATGGCTACACCTTC. Translation: CASSSRDRGLGYGYTF. The chain employs TRBV11-2 and TRBJ1-2; TRBD1 aligns across 10 bases. With 4 bases clipped from V and 4 bases from J, the junction kept 9 bases outside the gene matches. The germline gives CDR1 SGHAT, CDR2 FQNNGV. The CDR3 spans 16 residues. Using reference TRBV11-2 and TRBJ1-2 for the parts outside the CDR3, the full variable domain is EAGVAQSPRYKIIEKRQSVAFWCNPISGHATLYWYQQILGQGPKLLIQFQNNGVVDDSQLPKDRFSAERLKGVDSTLKIQPAKLEDSAVYLCASSSRDRGLGYGYTFGSGTRLTVV.